These 29 T cell receptor beta chains came from one sample sequenced in a study of CD8+ T cells in alopecia areata. After isolation, RNA underwent reverse transcription to generate cDNA as the sequencing template. Here immunoSEQ multiplex PCR was the method, and the copy in TCRdb shows in-frame clones only, minus some. In the table there are roughly 110,000 clones, roughly three fifths of which are singletons. As to treatment: oral pan-JAK inhibitor, 5-10 mg twice daily. Sequenced material: CD4+ T cells sorted from blood, taken at week 24, from a patient treated with tofacitinib. These receptors originate from a human donor with alopecia areata.

This clone was counted once. This rearrangement joins TRBV30 to TRBJ1-5, with 7 bases lining up with TRBD1. The V gene's germline CDR1 is GTSNPN and CDR2 SVGIG (reference sequence). The length of the CDR3 is 16 residues. V lost 4 bases to trimming and J lost 3 bases; unmatched junction nucleotides: 12. DNA for the CDR3: TGTGCCTGGAAGCAGGCAGGGGGAGACTACAATCAGCCCCAGCATTTT. This translates into CAWKQAGGDYNQPQHF.

The sample holds many counts of this clone. This chain links TRBV6-6 with TRBJ1-3; D call uncertain. Trimming removed 5 bases at V and 1 base at J, with 9 bases between. The CDR3 covers 14 residues. The germline V gene has CDR1 MNHNY and CDR2 SVGAGI (reference sequence). CDR3 residues: CASSNPTSGNTIYF. The CDR3 bases are TGTGCCAGCAGTAACCCCACATCTGGAAACACCATATATTTT.

The gene calls are TRBV4-3 and TRBJ2-3, with TRBD2 matching 7 bases. V gave up 4 bases and J gave up 0 bases; unmatched junction bases: 7. This CDR3 contains 16 residues. The germline V gene has CDR1 LGHNA and CDR2 YSLEER. As DNA, the CDR3 is TGCGCCAGCAGCCGGTCGACTAGCCCGAGCACAGATACGCAGTATTTT. The encoded protein is CASSRSTSPSTDTQYF.

V is TRBV4-3 and J is TRBJ1-5, with 9 bases matching TRBD1. The CDR3 length is 14 residues. CDR1 is LGHNA and CDR2 is YSLEER in the germline V gene. Trimming removed 5 bases from V and 4 bases from J; junction bases left unmatched: 3. The CDR3 DNA is TGCGCCAGCAGCTTCGGGACAGGGAATCAGCCCCAGCATTTT. Translating it yields CASSFGTGNQPQHF.

The chain combines TRBV5-6 with TRBJ2-2; TRBD2 agrees at 7 bases. The germline CDR1 and CDR2 sequences are SGHDT and YYEEEE. This CDR3 spans 16 amino acids. Germline trimming cut 3 bases from V and 5 bases from J; bases unmatched to any gene: 10. CDR3 DNA sequence: TGTGCCAGCAGCTCCCCTAGCGGCTCGGGGACCGGGGAGCTGTTTTTT. Protein: CASSSPSGSGTGELFF.

This clone was picked up a small number of times. The chain links TRBV7-3 to TRBJ2-6; TRBD1 is a possible D gene (6 bases). The V and J ends lost 0 bases and 4 bases respectively, with 16 bases between them. CDR3 length: 18 amino acids. CDR1 is SGHTA and CDR2 is FQGTGA in the germline V gene. The CDR3 loop is CASSLTPGASPGANVLTF. The DNA for the CDR3 is TGTGCCAGCAGCTTAACGCCAGGGGCCTCGCCCGGGGCCAACGTCCTGACTTTC.

The gene calls are TRBV25-1 and TRBJ1-2; no clear D gene. The CDR3 has 12 amino acids. Germline V gene data show CDR1 as MGHDK and CDR2 as SYGVNS. With 3 bases removed from V and 8 bases from J, the gap between germline ends came to 10 bases. Written as DNA, the CDR3 is TGTGCCAGCAGTGACATGGGCTGGGGCTACACCTTC. Protein sequence: CASSDMGWGYTF.

V and J are TRBV7-3 and TRBJ2-2, with 8 bases identical to TRBD2. V was clipped by 5 bases and J by 0 bases; unmatched bases: 2. In germline, CDR1 is SGHTA, CDR2 FQGTGA. The CDR3 contains 15 residues. The CDR3 reads CASSPGGPNTGELFF. The DNA for the CDR3 is TGTGCCAGCAGCCCGGGGGGGCCGAACACCGGGGAGCTGTTTTTT.

This clone came up once. This chain connects TRBV2 to TRBJ1-4; D is uncertain. The CDR3 is 14 amino acids. Looked up from germline, CDR1 is SNHLY and CDR2 is FYNNEI. Trimming removed 1 base at V and 6 bases at J, with 9 bases between. The CDR3 sequence is CASSEGHGYEKLFF. In DNA, the CDR3 is TGTGCCAGCAGTGAAGGCCATGGTTATGAAAAACTGTTTTTT.

The J gene is TRBJ2-5, the V gene TRBV29-1; TRBD2 matches 8 bases. CDR3 length: 13 residues. The germline V gene has CDR1 SQVTM and CDR2 ANQGSEA. The CDR3 reads CNGGGGPGETQYF. The CDR3 nucleotides read TGCAACGGCGGCGGGGGGCCGGGGGAGACCCAGTACTTC.

The J gene is TRBJ1-2, the V gene TRBV6-6; 12 nucleotides match TRBD1. The germline gives CDR1 MNHNY, CDR2 SVGAGI (reference sequence). V shed 6 bases and J 7 bases; nucleotides not matched to a gene: 3. The CDR3 spans 13 residues. Here the CDR3 DNA reads TGTGCCAGCAGACCGGGACAGGGGGCTGGCTACACCTTC. This sequence encodes CASRPGQGAGYTF.

This clone has just a few counts. V usage is TRBV7-2 and J usage is TRBJ2-1; D might be TRBD2 (5 bases). Per the germline V gene, CDR1 is SGHTA and CDR2 is FQGNSA. The CDR3 spans 15 residues. Trimming left V 1 base short and J 6 bases short, with 13 bases between. CDR3 coding DNA: TGTGCCAGCAGCTTAGTCAGAGGGCTTGCCAATGAGCAGTTCTTC. Protein sequence: CASSLVRGLANEQFF.

This chain connects TRBV4-3 to TRBJ2-7, with 8 bases identical to TRBD2. V was pared by 0 bases and J by 5 bases, with 9 bases of the junction left unmatched. The CDR3 length is 16 residues. From germline, CDR1 is LGHNA and CDR2 YSLEER. The CDR3 is CASSQDFGTRNHEQYF. CDR3 DNA: TGCGCCAGCAGCCAAGATTTCGGGACTAGGAACCACGAGCAGTACTTC.

This rearrangement joins TRBV9 to TRBJ1-1, with a weak D call TRBD1 (5 bases). Trimming removed 3 bases at V and 7 bases at J, with 19 bases between. Germline lookup yields CDR1 SGDLS and CDR2 YYNGEE. The CDR3 runs to 15 residues. The CDR3 DNA reads as TGTGCCAGCAGCGCCCGACCTTTAACGGGGGGTGAAGCTTTCTTT. Translation: CASSARPLTGGEAFF.

This clone was seen a few times. The genes are TRBV29-1 and TRBJ1-1; D is ambiguous. V gave up 4 bases and J gave up 0 bases, with 15 bases separating them. Germline CDR1 and CDR2: SQVTM and ANQGSEA. The length of the CDR3 is 15 residues. The CDR3 DNA reads TGCAGCGTTGGGGGTTTAGGGCACTTGAACACTGAAGCTTTCTTT. Protein product: CSVGGLGHLNTEAFF.

The CDR3 is CASKGSSQPQHF. As DNA, the CDR3 is TGTGCCAGCAAGGGATCCTCTCAGCCCCAGCATTTT. The chain has TRBV28 and TRBJ1-5; D unresolved. CDR1 is MDHEN and CDR2 is SYDVKM in the germline V gene. V lost 7 bases and J 6 bases, leaving 10 bases between the germline ends. The CDR3 spans 12 residues.

Written as DNA, the CDR3 is TGTGCCAGCAGCTTAGCGGGGGGCCTCCGAGAGACCCAGTACTTC. This translates into CASSLAGGLRETQYF. V and J are TRBV7-2 and TRBJ2-5; D is possibly TRBD1 or TRBD2 (6 bases each). The CDR3 totals 15 residues. Germline loops: CDR1 SGHTA, CDR2 FQGNSA. V dropped 0 bases and J dropped 4 bases, with 12 bases sitting between them.

About this clone itself: Within the sample, other DNA sequences also encode this same CDR3. The V and J genes are TRBV29-1 and TRBJ2-5; perhaps D is TRBD1 or TRBD2 (5 bases each). Germline loops: CDR1 SQVTM, CDR2 ANQGSEA. The CDR3 totals 12 residues. Between the trimmed V and J ends, which lost 4 bases and 5 bases, there was a span of 11 bases. CDR3 nucleotide sequence: TGCAGCGTTGCGAGGGGCGGGGAGACCCAGTACTTC. It translates to CSVARGGETQYF.

The V and J genes are TRBV27 and TRBJ2-7; 7 bases match TRBD1. The germline V gene has CDR1 MNHEY and CDR2 SMNVEV (reference sequence). Unmatched junction bases numbered 4, after V lost 3 bases and J lost 5 bases. The CDR3 sequence is 13 residues long. In DNA form, the CDR3 reads TGTGCCAGCAGTTTCAACAGGGGCCACGAGCAGTACTTC. Protein: CASSFNRGHEQYF.

The DNA of the CDR3 is TGCAGCGTTGGGGACCCACCTGGCCATGGCTACACCTTC. Amino acid sequence: CSVGDPPGHGYTF. The genes are TRBV29-1 and TRBJ1-2, with D tentatively TRBD1 (5 bases). Germline CDR1 SQVTM, CDR2 ANQGSEA. This CDR3 comprises 13 residues. V gave up 4 bases and J gave up 6 bases, with 15 bases separating them.

This clone was seen a few times. The V gene is TRBV5-1, the J gene TRBJ2-4; 9 bases line up with TRBD1. The CDR3 contains 14 residues. Losses at the gene ends were 6 bases for V and 1 base for J; bases not matched to a gene: 2. Germline V gene sequence: CDR1 SGHRS, CDR2 YFSETQ. The CDR3 protein is CASTGTGAKNIQYF. The CDR3 DNA sequence: TGCGCCAGCACTGGGACAGGGGCCAAAAACATTCAGTACTTC.

The chain is built from TRBV9 and TRBJ2-7; D gene uncertain. The V gene's germline CDR1 is SGDLS and CDR2 YYNGEE. V was clipped by 4 bases and J by 7 bases, with 15 bases between them. The CDR3 runs to 13 residues. The CDR3 bases are TGTGCCAGCAGCCCCGAGACCTGGGGAGAGCAGTACTTC. Its protein product is CASSPETWGEQYF.

V and J are TRBV6-1 and TRBJ1-2; D is uncertain. Between the trimmed V and J ends, which lost 0 bases and 9 bases, there was a span of 11 bases. The CDR3 runs 13 residues. Per the germline V gene, CDR1 is MNHNS and CDR2 is SASEGT. This CDR3 is CASSEAGPQSYTF. The CDR3 DNA reads as TGTGCCAGCAGTGAAGCGGGCCCTCAGAGCTACACCTTC.

In this sample, this clone turned up a few times. The chain recombines TRBV27 with TRBJ2-7, with D possibly being TRBD1 or TRBD2 (6 bases each). CDR1 is MNHEY, CDR2 SMNVEV, per germline (reference sequence). The CDR3 loop spans 14 amino acids. Deletions cut 2 bases from V and 3 bases from J, with 11 bases between. The CDR3 protein is CASSLGGRGYEQYF. CDR3 sequence (DNA): TGTGCCAGCAGTTTAGGGGGGCGAGGCTACGAGCAGTACTTC.

By share of the sample, this clone is medium-sized. One junction end does not reproduce the germline sequence, and a read error may be involved. This rearrangement joins TRBV4-1 to TRBJ2-3, with D possibly matching TRBD2 (5 bases). Germline loops: CDR1 MGHRA, CDR2 YSYEKL. CDR3 length: 16 amino acids. CDR3 in DNA: TGCGCCAGCAGACAAGATGGGAGCAGCGTAGGGGATACGCAGTATTTT. Protein: CASRQDGSSVGDTQYF.

V gene TRBV5-4 combines with J gene TRBJ2-2; 8 nucleotides align to TRBD1. The ends lost 5 bases at V and 6 bases at J; junction bases unmatched: 9. The CDR3 sequence is 15 residues long. CDR1 and CDR2 from the germline V gene are SGHNT and YYREEE (reference sequence). For the CDR3, the DNA is TGTGCCAGCAGACCCCAGGGGGCGGTCGCCGGGGAGCTGTTTTTT. Its protein is CASRPQGAVAGELFF.

The gene calls are TRBV4-3 and TRBJ2-3; possibly TRBD1 for D (5 bases). Trimming stripped 4 bases from V and 8 bases from J, with 13 bases between. This CDR3 region has 13 residues. Germline assignment: CDR1 LGHNA and CDR2 YSLEER. CDR3 coding DNA: TGCGCCAGCAGCCCCGCGACCCAGGGTACGCAGTATTTT. Amino acid sequence: CASSPATQGTQYF.

This chain connects TRBV7-6 to TRBJ2-7; 7 nucleotides line up with TRBD2. With V trimmed by 5 bases and J by 4 bases, 8 bases remained unmatched. Germline CDR1 reads SGHVS; CDR2 reads FNYEAQ. The CDR3 is 14 amino acids. The CDR3 DNA follows: TGTGCCAGCAGCAAGGAGGACGGGGGGTACGAGCAGTACTTC. Amino acid sequence: CASSKEDGGYEQYF.

This clone was seen a few times. In DNA form, the CDR3 reads TGTGCCAGCAGTGTGGGGACAGGCTATGGCTACACCTTC. This codes for CASSVGTGYGYTF. The chain has TRBV2 and TRBJ1-2; 8 bases are a match to TRBD1. Trimming at V came to 4 bases and at J to 4 bases, leaving 2 bases not matched to a gene. The CDR3 extends over 13 amino acids. From germline, CDR1 is SNHLY and CDR2 FYNNEI. The whole variable domain, remainder taken from reference TRBV2 and TRBJ1-2, is EPEVTQTPSHQVTQMGQEVILRCVPISNHLYFYWYRQILGQKVEFLVSFYNNEISEKSEIFDDQFSVERPDGSNFTLKIRSTKLEDSAMYFCASSVGTGYGYTFGSGTRLTVV.